This record looks at one T cell receptor (beta chain) sequence and its context. First-strand cDNA used TRAV- and TRBV-specific primers, covering alpha and beta chains. TCR amplification involved about 18 PCR cycles with a constant-region primer and V-primer adapter. Using its own MiXCR run on the reads, TCRdb lists one record per CDR3 protein. This table holds under 70,000 distinct CDR3 sequences, about 23% found once. Time point in this sample: after trial treatment. As for treatment: LDRT plus nivolumab, ipilimumab, low-dose cyclophosphamide and aspirin (RACIN trial). All of the donors were given nivolumab, ipilimumab, aspirin, low-dose cyclophosphamide and low-dose radiotherapy as part of RACIN, a single-arm trial. Solid tumors that lacked tumor-infiltrating lymphocytes and were advanced were present in eligible patients. This record belongs to a study of low-dose radiotherapy and immunotherapy resistance in tumors. Study-wide background: Cohort 1 was treated with 0.5 Gy per fraction at 2-week intervals, amounting to 6.5 Gy overall.

The trim removed 9 bases at V and 14 bases at J, leaving 19 bases unmatched. CDR1 is SGHVT and CDR2 is SQSDAQ in the germline V gene. The CDR3 consists of 14 residues. The chain employs TRBV7-4 and TRBJ2-1, with TRBD2 matching 7 bases. This receptor was identified in a male donor with prostate cancer. The input for sequencing was PBMCs, taken after low-dose radiotherapy plus immunotherapy. CDR3 residues: CARTLGLASGREFF. In DNA, the CDR3 is TGTGCCAGAACCCTAGGCCTGGCTAGTGGGAGGGAGTTCTTC.